A selection of T cell receptor beta chains follows, all from one sample in a study of technical replicates of blood from a few donors. Repertoires were generated with immunoSEQ multiplex PCR, while TCRdb's copy carries only in-frame clones and drops some. The sample contains about 88,000 clones, 85% to 95% of which appear only once. The specimen was T cells isolated from PBMCs. The source of these receptors is a human donor in good health. The CDR3 runs from the conserved cysteine through the conserved F or W. The D gene is left open where the match is weak. Size values are once, few and many counts, or a class for expanded clones, and some rows have none.

CDR3nt	CDR3aa	d_gene	abundance	j_gene	v_gene
TGCGCCAGCAGCTTCGGGCCCCCGACAGGGCCTGACATTCAGTACTTC	CASSFGPPTGPDIQYF	TRBD1	-	TRBJ2-4	TRBV5-1
TGTGCCAGCAATATACAGGGGTTCGCTGAAGCTTTCTTT	CASNIQGFAEAFF	TRBD1	once	TRBJ1-1	TRBV28
TGTGCCAGCAGATGGACAGGGGGCACTGAAGCTTTCTTT	CASRWTGGTEAFF	TRBD1	-	TRBJ1-1	TRBV6-6
TGTGCCAGCAGCTTAGCAGGGGGGAACACTGAAGCTTTCTTT	CASSLAGGNTEAFF	-	-	TRBJ1-1	TRBV7-9
TGTGCCAGCAGTTACGGAGGGGTAGGAATGAACACTGAAGCTTTCTTT	CASSYGGVGMNTEAFF	-	once	TRBJ1-1	TRBV6-5
TGCGCCAGCAGCTTAACGGCTAGCGGGAGTACAGATACGCAGTATTTT	CASSLTASGSTDTQYF	TRBD2	-	TRBJ2-3	TRBV5-1
TGCGCCAGCCGCCCAGGGGGGCTAACCTACGAGCAGTACTTC	CASRPGGLTYEQYF	-	-	TRBJ2-7	TRBV5-1
TGCGCCAGCAGCTTTGCGGAACTGCGGTCTGGAAACACCATATATTTT	CASSFAELRSGNTIYF	-	-	TRBJ1-3	TRBV5-1
TGCAGCGTTGAAGGAAGACGAGGACTAGCGGGGCCCTCCTACGAGCAGTACTTC	CSVEGRRGLAGPSYEQYF	TRBD2	-	TRBJ2-7	TRBV29-1
TGTGCCAGCAGTGAAGCAGGACAGGGGGGCAATCAGCCCCAGCATTTT	CASSEAGQGGNQPQHF	TRBD1	-	TRBJ1-5	TRBV6-1
TGTGCCAGCAGGCCGACTAGCGGGGGCGACGAGCAGTACTTC	CASRPTSGGDEQYF	TRBD2	-	TRBJ2-7	TRBV2
TGTGCCAGCTCTTCTGGAGCGGGGGCTCATCAGCCCCAGCATTTT	CASSSGAGAHQPQHF	-	-	TRBJ1-5	TRBV18
TGTGCCAGCAGCCCTGAGCAGGGGGATGTGTACAATGAGCAGTTCTTC	CASSPEQGDVYNEQFF	TRBD1	-	TRBJ2-1	TRBV27
TGTGCCAGCAGCTTTGAGTTCGGAACAGGGGCTCTAGCTGGAAACACCATATATTTT	CASSFEFGTGALAGNTIYF	TRBD1	-	TRBJ1-3	TRBV5-6
TGTGCCAGCAGCCAAGAGTTCCAGGGAGGGACCCAGTACTTC	CASSQEFQGGTQYF	-	-	TRBJ2-5	TRBV14
TGTGCCAGCAGCTTGTCCACAGAAGTCAATCAGCCCCAGCATTTT	CASSLSTEVNQPQHF	-	-	TRBJ1-5	TRBV5-4
TGTGCCAGTAGTATAGAGACAGGAGAGTATGGCTACACCTTC	CASSIETGEYGYTF	-	-	TRBJ1-2	TRBV19
TGTGCCAGCAGCCAAACAAAGATCGCTAGCGGGTCAGGCGAGCAGTACTTC	CASSQTKIASGSGEQYF	TRBD2	-	TRBJ2-7	TRBV28
TGTGCCAGCAGTGAAGCGACAGGGGTCATGTACAATGAGCAGTTCTTC	CASSEATGVMYNEQFF	TRBD1	once	TRBJ2-1	TRBV6-1
TGTGCCAGCTCAGATTCGTCCGGGAACGACTACAATGAGCAGTTCTTC	CASSDSSGNDYNEQFF	-	once	TRBJ2-1	TRBV18
TGTGCCAGCAGCTTAGGGACAGGGTATGATGGCTACACCTTC	CASSLGTGYDGYTF	TRBD1	-	TRBJ1-2	TRBV7-6
TGCGCCAGCAGTTTTGCTCGGGGGGGCGATGGCTACACCTTC	CASSFARGGDGYTF	-	-	TRBJ1-2	TRBV5-1
TGTGCCAGCAGCGTAGGGGGGACAGTGAAACCTGCAACTAATGAAAAACTGTTTTTT	CASSVGGTVKPATNEKLFF	TRBD1	-	TRBJ1-4	TRBV9
TGTGCCAGCAGCGATAGCGGGAGGAGGGAGCAGTTCTTC	CASSDSGRREQFF	TRBD2	once	TRBJ2-1	TRBV11-3
TGTGCCAGTAGTATATCCGGGACAGGGTGGCGTAACTATGGCTACACCTTC	CASSISGTGWRNYGYTF	TRBD1	-	TRBJ1-2	TRBV19
TGCGCCAGCAGTGAAGCGGGAGTCGCGGGGGAGCAGTTCTTC	CASSEAGVAGEQFF	TRBD2	-	TRBJ2-1	TRBV10-1
TGCGCCAGCATGGACAGTTATCCCGGGGAGCTGTTTTTT	CASMDSYPGELFF	-	-	TRBJ2-2	TRBV10-1
TGTGCCAGCAGGATGGACATCAACACAGATACGCAGTATTTT	CASRMDINTDTQYF	-	once	TRBJ2-3	TRBV27
TGTGCCAGCAGCGTTGCTGGGACTACCTACAATGAGCAGTTCTTC	CASSVAGTTYNEQFF	TRBD2	-	TRBJ2-1	TRBV9
TGTGCCAGCAGCTCGGAACTAGCAGCTTACGAGCAGTACTTC	CASSSELAAYEQYF	-	-	TRBJ2-7	TRBV5-4